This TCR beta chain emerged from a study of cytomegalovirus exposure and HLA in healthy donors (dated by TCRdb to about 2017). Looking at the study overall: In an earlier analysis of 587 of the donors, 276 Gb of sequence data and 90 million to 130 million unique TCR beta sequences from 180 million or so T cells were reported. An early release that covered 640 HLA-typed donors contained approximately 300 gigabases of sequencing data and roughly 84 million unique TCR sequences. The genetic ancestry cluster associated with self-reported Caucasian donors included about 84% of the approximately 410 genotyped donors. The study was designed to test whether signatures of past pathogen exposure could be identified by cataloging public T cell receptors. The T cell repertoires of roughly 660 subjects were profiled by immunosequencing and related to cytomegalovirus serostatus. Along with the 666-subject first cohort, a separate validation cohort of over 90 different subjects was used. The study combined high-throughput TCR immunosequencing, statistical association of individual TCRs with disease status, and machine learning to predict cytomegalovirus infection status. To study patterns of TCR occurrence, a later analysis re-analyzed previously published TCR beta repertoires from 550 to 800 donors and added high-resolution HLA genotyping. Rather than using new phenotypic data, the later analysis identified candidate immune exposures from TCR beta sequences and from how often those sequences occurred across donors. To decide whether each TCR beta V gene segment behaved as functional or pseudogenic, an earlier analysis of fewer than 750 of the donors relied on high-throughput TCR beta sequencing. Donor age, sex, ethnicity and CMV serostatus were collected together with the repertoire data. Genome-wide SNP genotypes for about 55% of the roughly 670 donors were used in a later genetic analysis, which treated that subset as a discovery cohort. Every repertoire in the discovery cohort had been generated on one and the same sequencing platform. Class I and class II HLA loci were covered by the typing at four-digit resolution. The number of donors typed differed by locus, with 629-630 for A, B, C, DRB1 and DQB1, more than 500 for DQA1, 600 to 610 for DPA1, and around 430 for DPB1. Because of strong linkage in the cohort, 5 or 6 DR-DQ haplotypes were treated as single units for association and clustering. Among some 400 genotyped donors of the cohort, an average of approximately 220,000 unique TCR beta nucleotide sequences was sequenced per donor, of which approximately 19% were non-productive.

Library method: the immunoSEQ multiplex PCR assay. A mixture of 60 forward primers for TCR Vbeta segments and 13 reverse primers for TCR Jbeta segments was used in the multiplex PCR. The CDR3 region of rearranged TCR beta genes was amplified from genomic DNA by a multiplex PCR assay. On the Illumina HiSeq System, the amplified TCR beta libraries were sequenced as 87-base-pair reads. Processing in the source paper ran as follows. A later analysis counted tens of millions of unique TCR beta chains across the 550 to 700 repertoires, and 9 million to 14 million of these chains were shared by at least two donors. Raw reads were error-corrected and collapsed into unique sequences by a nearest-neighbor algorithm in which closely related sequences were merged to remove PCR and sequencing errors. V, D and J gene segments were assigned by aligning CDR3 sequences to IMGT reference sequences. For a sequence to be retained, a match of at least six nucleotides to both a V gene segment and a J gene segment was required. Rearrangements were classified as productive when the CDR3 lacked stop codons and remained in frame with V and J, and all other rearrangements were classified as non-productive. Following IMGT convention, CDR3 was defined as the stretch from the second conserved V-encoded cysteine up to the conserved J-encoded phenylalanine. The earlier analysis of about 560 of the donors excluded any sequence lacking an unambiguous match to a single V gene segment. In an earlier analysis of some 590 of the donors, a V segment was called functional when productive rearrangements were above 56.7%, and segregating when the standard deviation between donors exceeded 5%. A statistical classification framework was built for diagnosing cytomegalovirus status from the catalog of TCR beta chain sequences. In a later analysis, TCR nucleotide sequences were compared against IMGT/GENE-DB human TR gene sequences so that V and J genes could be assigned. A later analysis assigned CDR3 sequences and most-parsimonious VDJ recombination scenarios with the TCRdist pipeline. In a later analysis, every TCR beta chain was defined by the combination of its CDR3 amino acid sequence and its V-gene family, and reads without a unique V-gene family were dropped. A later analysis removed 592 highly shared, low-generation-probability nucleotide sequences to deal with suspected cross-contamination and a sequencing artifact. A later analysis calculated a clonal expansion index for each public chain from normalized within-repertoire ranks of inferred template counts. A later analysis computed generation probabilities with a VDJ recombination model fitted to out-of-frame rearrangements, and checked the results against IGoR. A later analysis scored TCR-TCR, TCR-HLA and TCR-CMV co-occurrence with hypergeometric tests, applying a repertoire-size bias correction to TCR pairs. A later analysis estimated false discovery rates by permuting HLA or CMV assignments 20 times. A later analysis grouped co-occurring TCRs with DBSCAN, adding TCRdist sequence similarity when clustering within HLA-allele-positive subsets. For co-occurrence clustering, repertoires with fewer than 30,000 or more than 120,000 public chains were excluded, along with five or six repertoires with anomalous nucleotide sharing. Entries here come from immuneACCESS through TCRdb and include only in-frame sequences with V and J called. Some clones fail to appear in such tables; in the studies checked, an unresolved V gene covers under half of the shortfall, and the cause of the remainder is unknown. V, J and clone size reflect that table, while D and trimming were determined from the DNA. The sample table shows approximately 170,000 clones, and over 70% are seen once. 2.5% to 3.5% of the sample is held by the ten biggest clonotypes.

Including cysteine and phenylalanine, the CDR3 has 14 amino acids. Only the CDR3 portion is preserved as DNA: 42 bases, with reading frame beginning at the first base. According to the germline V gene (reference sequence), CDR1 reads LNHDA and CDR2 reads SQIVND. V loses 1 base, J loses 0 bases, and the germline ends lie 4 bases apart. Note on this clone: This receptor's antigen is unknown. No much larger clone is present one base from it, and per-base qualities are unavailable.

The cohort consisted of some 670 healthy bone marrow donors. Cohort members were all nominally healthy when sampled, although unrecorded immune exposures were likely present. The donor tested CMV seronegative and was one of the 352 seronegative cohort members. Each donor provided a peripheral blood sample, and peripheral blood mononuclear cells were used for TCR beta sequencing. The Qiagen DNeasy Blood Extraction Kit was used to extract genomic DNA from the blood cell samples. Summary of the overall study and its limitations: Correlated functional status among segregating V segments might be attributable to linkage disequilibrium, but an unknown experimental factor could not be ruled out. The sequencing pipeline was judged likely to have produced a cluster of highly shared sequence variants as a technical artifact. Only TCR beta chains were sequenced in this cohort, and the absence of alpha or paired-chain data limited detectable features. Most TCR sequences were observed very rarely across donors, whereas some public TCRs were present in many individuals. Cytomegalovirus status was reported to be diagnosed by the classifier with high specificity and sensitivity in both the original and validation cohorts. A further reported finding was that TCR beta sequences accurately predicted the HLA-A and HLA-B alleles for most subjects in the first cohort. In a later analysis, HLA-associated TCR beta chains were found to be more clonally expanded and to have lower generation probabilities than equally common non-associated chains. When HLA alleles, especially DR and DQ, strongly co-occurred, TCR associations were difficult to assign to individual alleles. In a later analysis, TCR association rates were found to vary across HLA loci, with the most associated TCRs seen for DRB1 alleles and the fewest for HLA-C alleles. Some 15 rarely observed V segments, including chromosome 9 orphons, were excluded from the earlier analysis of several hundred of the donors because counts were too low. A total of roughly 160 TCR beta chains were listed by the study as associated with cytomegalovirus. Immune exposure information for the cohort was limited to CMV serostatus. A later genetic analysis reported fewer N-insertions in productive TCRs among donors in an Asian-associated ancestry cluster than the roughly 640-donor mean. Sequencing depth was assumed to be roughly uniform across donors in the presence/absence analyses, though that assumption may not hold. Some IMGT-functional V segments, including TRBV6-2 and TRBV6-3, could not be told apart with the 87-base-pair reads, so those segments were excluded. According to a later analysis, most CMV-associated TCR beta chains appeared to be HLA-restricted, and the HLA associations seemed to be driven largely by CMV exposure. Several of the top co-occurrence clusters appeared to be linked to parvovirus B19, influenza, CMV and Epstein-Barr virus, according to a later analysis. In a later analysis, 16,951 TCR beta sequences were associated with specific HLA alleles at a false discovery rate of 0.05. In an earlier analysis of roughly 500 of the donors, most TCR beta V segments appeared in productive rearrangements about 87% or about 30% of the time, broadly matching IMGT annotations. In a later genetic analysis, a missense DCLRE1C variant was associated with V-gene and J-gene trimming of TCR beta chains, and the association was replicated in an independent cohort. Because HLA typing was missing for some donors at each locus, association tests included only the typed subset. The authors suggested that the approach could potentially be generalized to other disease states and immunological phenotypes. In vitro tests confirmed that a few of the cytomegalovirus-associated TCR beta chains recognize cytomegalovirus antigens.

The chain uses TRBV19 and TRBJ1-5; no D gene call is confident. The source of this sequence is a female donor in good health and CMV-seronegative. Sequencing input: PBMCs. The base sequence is TGTGCCAGTAGTATAGGACTTAGCAATCAGCCCCAGCATTTT. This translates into CASSIGLSNQPQHF.